Below, one TCR beta chain is given with its context. This sample is drawn from a study of CD8 T cells in Susac syndrome. High-throughput TCR beta sequencing covered peripheral CD8+ and CD4+ T cells. The multiple sclerosis control group comprised treatment-naive patients with stable or active relapsing-remitting disease. The authors negatively isolated CD8+ and CD4+ T cells and FACS-enriched TEMRA cells. This CDR3 has 15 residues. The V end was cut by 5 bases, the J end by 0 bases, with 13 bases between. Germline V CDR1 and CDR2: MDHEN, SYDVKM. RNA, at roughly 0.5 to 1 ug, was reverse transcribed with random hexamers. Amplification of TCR beta CDR3 by immunoSEQ multiplex PCR spanned 54 Vbeta and 13 Jbeta. TCRdb re-called the immunoSEQ multiplex PCR reads with MiXCR, one entry per CDR3 protein. The data hold approximately 150,000 distinct CDR3 sequences, with 90% to 95% observed a single time.

Sequences were obtained from CD4+ T cells from PBMCs. V and J are TRBV28 and TRBJ1-1; weak D call: TRBD1 (5 bases). The TCR comes from a human donor with multiple sclerosis. Here the CDR3 reads CASSLRTLMNTEAFF. CDR3 nucleotide sequence: TGTGCCAGCAGTCTCCGGACATTAATGAACACTGAAGCTTTCTTT.